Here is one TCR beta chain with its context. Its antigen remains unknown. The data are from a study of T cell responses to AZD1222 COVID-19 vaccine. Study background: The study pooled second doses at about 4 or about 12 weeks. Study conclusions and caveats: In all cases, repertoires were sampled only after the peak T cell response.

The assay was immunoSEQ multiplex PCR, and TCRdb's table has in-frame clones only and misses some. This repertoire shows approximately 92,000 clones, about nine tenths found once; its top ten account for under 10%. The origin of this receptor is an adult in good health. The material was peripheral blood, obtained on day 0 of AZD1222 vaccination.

CDR3 nucleotide sequence: TGTGCCAGCTTTGTGACAGGGAGGCGGGTTTCACCCCTCCACTTT. Translated: CASFVTGRRVSPLHF. V is TRBV6-5 and J is TRBJ1-6; 7 nucleotides agree with TRBD1. V lost 8 bases, J lost 9 bases, and 13 bases stayed unmatched. This CDR3 region has 15 residues. In germline, CDR1 is MNHEY, CDR2 SVGAGI.